A selection of T cell receptor beta chains follows, all from one sample in a study of cytomegalovirus exposure and HLA in healthy donors. Clones were sequenced by immunoSEQ multiplex PCR, and TCRdb holds only the in-frame ones, with some missing. Found here are some 150,000 clones, around a tenth of them singletons; the top ten hold roughly 1.9%. The sequencing input was PBMCs. The receptors come from a male donor in good health and CMV-seronegative. The CDR3 runs from the conserved cysteine through the conserved F or W. Fields, in order: J gene, D gene, clone size, V gene, CDR3 DNA, CDR3 protein. The D gene is left open where the match is weak. Part of the rows lack a size; the others show once, few, many or a class for expanded clones.

j_gene: TRBJ2-7; d_gene: TRBD2; abundance: NA; v_gene: TRBV27; CDR3nt: TGTGCCAGCAGTTTATGGCTAGCGGGAGAGTCTGAGCAGTACTTC; CDR3aa: CASSLWLAGESEQYF
j_gene: TRBJ2-7; d_gene: NA; abundance: NA; v_gene: TRBV27; CDR3nt: TGTGCCAGCAGTTTATCGACACGCAGTGGGCCCGCCGAGCAGTACTTC; CDR3aa: CASSLSTRSGPAEQYF
j_gene: TRBJ1-4; d_gene: NA; abundance: NA; v_gene: TRBV19; CDR3nt: TGTGCCAGTATGAGGGGGGGCCATTCGAATGAAAAACTGTTTTTT; CDR3aa: CASMRGGHSNEKLFF
j_gene: TRBJ2-2; d_gene: NA; abundance: few; v_gene: TRBV6-1; CDR3nt: TGTGCCAGCAGTGGGCAGTTGAACACCGGGGAGCTGTTTTTT; CDR3aa: CASSGQLNTGELFF
j_gene: TRBJ1-1; d_gene: NA; abundance: few; v_gene: TRBV19; CDR3nt: TGTGCCAGTAGTATCGGGACTTTTAACACTGAAGCTTTCTTT; CDR3aa: CASSIGTFNTEAFF
j_gene: TRBJ2-1; d_gene: NA; abundance: NA; v_gene: TRBV10-3; CDR3nt: TGTGCCATCAGTGAGAGGGGCAGGGCGGACAATGAGCAGTTCTTC; CDR3aa: CAISERGRADNEQFF
j_gene: TRBJ2-7; d_gene: TRBD2; abundance: few; v_gene: TRBV6-4; CDR3nt: TGTGCCAGCAGTGAGGGCGGGGGGGCCTCCTACGAGCAGTACTTC; CDR3aa: CASSEGGGASYEQYF
j_gene: TRBJ2-7; d_gene: TRBD2; abundance: few; v_gene: TRBV4-2; CDR3nt: TGTGCCAGCAGCCAAGCTAGCGGGAGGTACGAGCAGTACTTC; CDR3aa: CASSQASGRYEQYF
j_gene: TRBJ1-4; d_gene: NA; abundance: NA; v_gene: TRBV5-6; CDR3nt: TGTGCCAGCAGCTTGTTTTCAGCAACTAATGAAAAACTGTTTTTT; CDR3aa: CASSLFSATNEKLFF
j_gene: TRBJ2-7; d_gene: TRBD1; abundance: few; v_gene: TRBV11-1; CDR3nt: TGTGCCAGCAGCTTAGCGCGGGACAGGGGCTACGAGCAGTACTTC; CDR3aa: CASSLARDRGYEQYF
j_gene: TRBJ1-1; d_gene: TRBD1; abundance: NA; v_gene: TRBV9; CDR3nt: TGTGCCAGCAGCGTAACAGGGGGGAACACTGAAGCTTTCTTT; CDR3aa: CASSVTGGNTEAFF
j_gene: TRBJ1-1; d_gene: NA; abundance: few; v_gene: TRBV6-6; CDR3nt: TGTGCCAGCAGTTACTCGGGAGAGAACACTGAAGCTTTCTTT; CDR3aa: CASSYSGENTEAFF
j_gene: TRBJ2-1; d_gene: NA; abundance: NA; v_gene: TRBV9; CDR3nt: TGTGCCAGCAGCGGAGATCTCGCAGGGAACGATGAGCAGTTCTTC; CDR3aa: CASSGDLAGNDEQFF
j_gene: TRBJ2-3; d_gene: NA; abundance: few; v_gene: TRBV4-1; CDR3nt: TGCGCCAGCAGCCAACGTCGATCACCGGGCACAGATACGCAGTATTTT; CDR3aa: CASSQRRSPGTDTQYF
j_gene: TRBJ2-7; d_gene: TRBD2; abundance: NA; v_gene: TRBV7-2; CDR3nt: TGTGCCAGCAGGGGTCTAGCGGGAGCCTACGAGCAGTACTTC; CDR3aa: CASRGLAGAYEQYF
j_gene: TRBJ1-1; d_gene: TRBD1; abundance: few; v_gene: TRBV4-1; CDR3nt: TGCGCCAGCAGCCAAGATAGGGGGCGAATATACACTGAAGCTTTCTTT; CDR3aa: CASSQDRGRIYTEAFF
j_gene: TRBJ1-3; d_gene: NA; abundance: NA; v_gene: TRBV7-9; CDR3nt: TGTGCCAGCAGTTCCCAGGGTTTCTCTGGAAACACCATATATTTT; CDR3aa: CASSSQGFSGNTIYF
j_gene: TRBJ1-5; d_gene: NA; abundance: NA; v_gene: TRBV27; CDR3nt: TGTGCCAGCAGTTCCTACAATCAGCCCCAGCATTTT; CDR3aa: CASSSYNQPQHF
j_gene: TRBJ1-5; d_gene: NA; abundance: few; v_gene: TRBV27; CDR3nt: TGTGCCATTTCAGGGGTTCAAAGCAATCAGCCCCAGCATTTT; CDR3aa: CAISGVQSNQPQHF
j_gene: TRBJ2-1; d_gene: NA; abundance: NA; v_gene: TRBV30; CDR3nt: TGTGCCTGGAATCTCCAGCGAGCGTCATGGGAGCAGTTCTTC; CDR3aa: CAWNLQRASWEQFF
j_gene: TRBJ1-1; d_gene: NA; abundance: few; v_gene: TRBV7-2; CDR3nt: TGTGCCAGCAGCTTAGCGCTAGGAATGAACACTGAAGCTTTCTTT; CDR3aa: CASSLALGMNTEAFF
j_gene: TRBJ2-7; d_gene: NA; abundance: NA; v_gene: TRBV29-1; CDR3nt: TGCAGCGTTGTAGCCGGGGTCGCCGAGCAGTACTTC; CDR3aa: CSVVAGVAEQYF
j_gene: TRBJ1-1; d_gene: NA; abundance: NA; v_gene: TRBV27; CDR3nt: TGTGCCAGCAGTCCCAGGGTCTTGGACACTGAAGCTTTCTTT; CDR3aa: CASSPRVLDTEAFF
j_gene: TRBJ2-5; d_gene: NA; abundance: NA; v_gene: TRBV7-2; CDR3nt: TGTGCCAGCAGCTTAGAGCGTGGCGGGAAGACCCAGTACTTC; CDR3aa: CASSLERGGKTQYF